This T cell receptor beta chain was retrieved from a study of T cell responses to AZD1222 COVID-19 vaccine. Study observations and caveats: Baseline antibody screening turned up just a handful of seropositive AZD1222 recipients. Donors skewed white British and female; clonal diversity was possibly underestimated.

Concerning this clone itself: Its target is unknown.

CDR1 is SGHTA and CDR2 is FQGNSA in the germline V gene. The CDR3 consists of 16 residues. V was trimmed by 1 base and J by 3 bases, leaving 13 bases between them. Only in-frame clones appear in the TCRdb table, and some are missing; sequencing was by immunoSEQ multiplex PCR. The sample yields more than 80,000 clones, roughly 88% seen once. The sequencing here drew on peripheral blood, taken on day 0 of AZD1222 vaccination. J is TRBJ1-5 and V is TRBV7-2, with D possibly matching TRBD1 (5 bases). This sequence was found in an adult in good health. This CDR3 is CASSLVAGLPNQPQHF. The CDR3 nucleotides read TGTGCCAGCAGCTTAGTTGCAGGGTTACCCAATCAGCCCCAGCATTTT.